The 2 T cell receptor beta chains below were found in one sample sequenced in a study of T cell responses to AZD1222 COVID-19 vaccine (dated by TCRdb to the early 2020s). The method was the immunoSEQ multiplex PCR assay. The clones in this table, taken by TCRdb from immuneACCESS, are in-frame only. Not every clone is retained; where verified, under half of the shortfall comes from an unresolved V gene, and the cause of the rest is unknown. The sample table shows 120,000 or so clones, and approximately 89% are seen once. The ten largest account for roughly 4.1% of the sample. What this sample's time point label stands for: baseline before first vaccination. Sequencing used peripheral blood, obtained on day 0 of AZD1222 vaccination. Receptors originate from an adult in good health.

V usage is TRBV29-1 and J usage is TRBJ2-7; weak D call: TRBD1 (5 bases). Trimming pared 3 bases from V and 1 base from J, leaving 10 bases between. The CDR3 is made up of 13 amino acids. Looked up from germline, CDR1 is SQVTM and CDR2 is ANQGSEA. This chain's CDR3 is CSVETDKSYEQYF. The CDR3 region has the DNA TGCAGCGTTGAGACAGACAAATCCTACGAGCAGTACTTC.

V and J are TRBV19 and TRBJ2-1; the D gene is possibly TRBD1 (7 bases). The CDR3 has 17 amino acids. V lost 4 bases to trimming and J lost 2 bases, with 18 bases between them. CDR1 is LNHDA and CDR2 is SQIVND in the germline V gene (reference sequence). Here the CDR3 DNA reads TGTGCCAGTAGTAGGGGGGCGTCGACAGGGACCTACAATGAGCAGTTCTTC. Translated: CASSRGASTGTYNEQFF.